The 20 T cell receptor beta chains in this list originate from one sample, sequenced in a study of regulatory T cells in long-lasting Graves disease. Time point of the sample: newly diagnosed GD, antithyroid drugs for less than 3 months. There was RNA extracted from PBMCs, and the TCR library was made from it. Relying on iRepertoire HTBI primers and Arm-PCR of CDR3 regions, the team built TCR beta libraries. Using its own MiXCR run on the multiplex PCR reads, TCRdb lists one record per CDR3 protein. The table has about 520,000 distinct CDR3 sequences, approximately 12% seen once. The data were also submitted as part of a second study, on T cells in Graves' hyperthyroidism and ophthalmopathy.

Sequences were derived from peripheral blood mononuclear cells (PBMCs), sampled at new diagnosis, from a patient treated with antithyroid drugs. The receptors shown here come from a woman in her 30s with Graves disease.

There are many counts of this clonotype. The gene calls are TRBV3-1 and TRBJ1-2, with no clear D. Germline CDR1 reads LGHDT; CDR2 reads YNNKEL (reference sequence). There are 15 residues in the CDR3. V was cut by 4 bases and J by 4 bases, with 16 bases left in between. The CDR3 nucleotides are TGTGCCAGCAGCCGGATGTTGGAGGGAGTCTATGGCTACACCTTC. As protein: CASSRMLEGVYGYTF.

The table lists this clonotype with a few counts. Just one base apart from a much larger clone, this may be a read error. V and J are TRBV11-2 and TRBJ2-5, with D perhaps TRBD1 (6 bases). The germline CDR1 and CDR2 sequences are SGHAT and FQNNGV. Trimming took 6 bases from V and 11 from J, leaving 22 bases between them. This CDR3 is built from 14 residues. The CDR3 region is CASSSTGYYNEQYF. CDR3 DNA: TGTGCCAGCAGTTCGACAGGATACTACAATGAGCAGTACTTC.

This clonotype occurred many times. This rearrangement joins TRBV19 to TRBJ2-7; 14 bases line up with TRBD2. V lost 5 bases and J lost 4; bases outside the gene matches: 4. The CDR3 sequence is 15 residues long. Germline values: CDR1 LNHDA, CDR2 SQIVND (reference sequence). The CDR3 DNA reads TGTGCCAGTAGTCCCCGGACTAGCGGGAGGTACGAGCAGTACTTC. This translates into CASSPRTSGRYEQYF.

This clonotype was counted ten times or more. This rearrangement joins TRBV18 to TRBJ2-3; D ambiguous. The CDR3 loop spans 14 amino acids. V was cut by 2 bases and J by 1 base, with 7 bases left in between. Per the germline V gene, CDR1 is KGHSH and CDR2 is LQKENI. The CDR3 DNA follows: TGTGCCAGCTCACCATCACTCGGCACAGATACGCAGTATTTT. Protein sequence: CASSPSLGTDTQYF.

This clonotype turned up a few times. The V call is TRBV20-1, the J call TRBJ1-2, with TRBD1 as a possible D gene (6 bases). In germline, CDR1 is DFQATT, CDR2 SNEGSKA (reference sequence). This CDR3 comprises 13 residues. V lost 6 bases and J lost 4, with 15 bases in between. CDR3 sequence (DNA): TGCAGTGCAACCGCCGGGACAAGCTATGGCTACACCTTC. This codes for CSATAGTSYGYTF.

This clonotype has a count of ten or more. V and J are TRBV28 and TRBJ1-4; D gene ambiguous. The V gene's germline CDR1 is MDHEN and CDR2 SYDVKM. The CDR3 has 15 amino acids. V lost 2 bases and J lost 4, with 11 bases in between. This CDR3 reads CASSLGRANNEKLFF. The CDR3 coding sequence is TGTGCCAGCAGTTTAGGGCGGGCTAATAATGAAAAACTGTTTTTT.

This clonotype came up many times. The rearrangement links TRBV19 to TRBJ2-7; the match to TRBD2 covers 7 bases. The germline V gene has CDR1 LNHDA and CDR2 SQIVND (reference sequence). The trim removed 5 bases at V and 4 bases at J, leaving 5 bases unmatched. The CDR3 is 13 residues long. CDR3 loop: CASSFSGNYEQYF. CDR3 sequence (DNA): TGTGCCAGTAGTTTCAGCGGGAATTACGAGCAGTACTTC.

This clonotype showed up just a few times. This clone may be a read error of a much larger clone one base away. The chain links TRBV28 to TRBJ1-1; D is unresolved. CDR1 MDHEN and CDR2 SYDVKM come from the germline V gene. Between the trimmed V and J ends, which lost 3 bases and 3 bases, there was a span of 14 bases. The CDR3 extends over 15 amino acids. The CDR3 DNA is TGTGCCAGCAGTTTCCCTCGACCCGGGGACACTGAAGCTTTCTTT. It codes for CASSFPRPGDTEAFF.

On this clonotype: This likely came from a read error, as a far larger clone is one base away. The chain couples TRBV20-1 to TRBJ2-7; 7 positions agree with TRBD1. The CDR3 extends over 15 amino acids. V dropped 1 base and J dropped 7; count of bases not matched to a gene: 13. The germline gives CDR1 DFQATT, CDR2 SNEGSKA (reference sequence). CDR3 sequence: CSARVWGKGANEQYF. Here the CDR3 DNA reads TGCAGTGCTAGAGTTTGGGGAAAGGGGGCCAATGAGCAGTACTTC.

In the case of this clonotype: This likely traces to a read error, being one base from a far larger clone. The CDR3 does not close with the conserved phenylalanine or tryptophan, likely indicating a read error. The chain recombines TRBV11-2 with TRBJ2-7; 8 positions match TRBD2. Germline V gives CDR1 SGHAT, CDR2 FQNNGV. The V segment lost 7 bases and the J segment 3 bases; nucleotides outside the gene matches: 2. The CDR3 sequence is 12 residues long. CDR3 DNA: TGTGCCAGCAAACTAGCGGACTACGAGCAGTACCTC. Amino acids: CASKLADYEQYL.

V and J are TRBV9 and TRBJ1-2; 10 bases match TRBD1. V dropped 1 base and J dropped 5; count of bases not matched to a gene: 8. This CDR3 is 16 amino acids long. Germline CDR1 SGDLS, CDR2 YYNGEE. CDR3 nucleotides: TGTGCCAGCAGCGTAAGTCCCGGGACAGGGGTTTATGGCTACACCTTC. Protein product: CASSVSPGTGVYGYTF. The full variable domain, its missing parts supplied by reference TRBV9 and TRBJ1-2, is DSGVTQTPKHLITATGQRVTLRCSPRSGDLSVYWYQQSLDQGLQFLIQYYNGEERAKGNILERFSAQQFPDLHSELNLSSLELGDSALYFCASSVSPGTGVYGYTFGSGTRLTVV.

This clonotype appeared many times. The chain combines TRBV10-3 with TRBJ1-4; D call uncertain. The CDR3 has 13 amino acids. Germline V gene lookup returns CDR1 ENHRY and CDR2 SYGVKD. Trimming pared 11 bases from V and 7 bases from J, leaving 17 bases between. The CDR3 sequence is CASRSTGSEKLFF. The CDR3 nucleotides are TGTGCCTCTCGGTCCACTGGAAGTGAAAAACTGTTTTTT.

This clonotype was detected only a few times. This sequence joins TRBV19 and TRBJ1-3; no clear D. CDR1 and CDR2 from the germline V gene are LNHDA and SQIVND (reference sequence). The germline V and J ends were trimmed by 1 base and 1 base, with 14 bases remaining between them. The CDR3 has 17 amino acids. The DNA for the CDR3 is TGTGCCAGTAGTATAGGTGGTCCTTATCGTTCTGGAAACACCATATATTTT. The encoded protein is CASSIGGPYRSGNTIYF.

This clonotype was seen ten or more times. This chain joins TRBV4-1 and TRBJ1-4; D unresolved. CDR1 and CDR2 (germline): MGHRA, YSYEKL. The V end was cut by 3 bases, the J end by 7 bases, with 9 bases between. The CDR3 length is 13 residues. In DNA, the CDR3 is TGCGCCAGCAGCCAGGCGCTTGGTGAAAAACTGTTTTTT. It is translated as CASSQALGEKLFF.

This clonotype appeared many times. The chain recombines TRBV7-8 with TRBJ2-2; TRBD2 matches 11 bases. This CDR3 is 16 amino acids long. Germline assignment: CDR1 SGHVS and CDR2 FQNEAQ. Losses at the gene ends were 5 bases for V and 2 bases for J; bases not matched to a gene: 4. CDR3 protein: CASSPRLAGNTGELFF. CDR3 DNA: TGTGCCAGCAGCCCCAGACTAGCGGGAAACACCGGGGAGCTGTTTTTT.

This clonotype was found a few times. The V gene is TRBV9, the J gene TRBJ2-3; perhaps TRBD1 as D (5 bases). The CDR3 totals 18 residues. CDR1 and CDR2 from the germline V gene are SGDLS and YYNGEE. V was shortened by 3 bases and J by 1 base, with 21 bases between the two germline ends. The CDR3 region has the DNA TGTGCCAGCAGCGCGCACCCCCGACAGTTCCCGGGCACAGATACGCAGTATTTT. Encoded protein: CASSAHPRQFPGTDTQYF.

This clonotype was counted at least ten times. The V and J genes are TRBV6-2 or TRBV6-3 and TRBJ1-2, with TRBD1 matching 7 bases. Germline V gene data show CDR1 as MNHEY and CDR2 as SVGEGT. CDR3 length: 13 residues. Germline trimming cut 5 bases from V and 8 bases from J; bases unmatched to any gene: 8. This chain's CDR3 is CASSTTGDGGYTF. CDR3 nucleotides: TGTGCCAGCAGTACCACAGGGGATGGAGGCTACACCTTC.

The chain carries TRBV6-1 and TRBJ2-7; the match to TRBD1 covers 9 bases. This CDR3 has 16 amino acids. V was pared by 6 bases and J by 7 bases, with 16 bases of the junction left unmatched. From germline, CDR1 is MNHNS and CDR2 SASEGT. DNA of the CDR3: TGTGCCAGCAGCCGCAGGCCGGGACAGGGCTCTGGGGAGCAGTACTTC. Protein sequence: CASSRRPGQGSGEQYF.

This clonotype occurred a few times. The chain is built from TRBV15 and TRBJ2-1; D might be TRBD1 or TRBD2, each matching 6 bases. The CDR3 has 13 amino acids. Germline V gives CDR1 LNHNV, CDR2 YYDKDF (reference sequence). Trimming took off 2 bases at V and 12 bases at J, with 14 bases between the two ends. The CDR3 bases are TGTGCCACCAGCAGATCATTGGGGGGCGGGCAGTTCTTC. The encoded protein is CATSRSLGGGQFF. The whole variable domain, remainder taken from reference TRBV15 and TRBJ2-1, is DAMVIQNPRYQVTQFGKPVTLSCSQTLNHNVMYWYQQKSSQAPKLLFHYYDKDFNNEADTPDNFQSRRPNTSFCFLDIRSPGLGDTAMYLCATSRSLGGGQFFGPGTRLTVL.

About this clonotype itself: A much larger clone lies one base from this, so it may be a read error. The chain employs TRBV4-3 and TRBJ1-4; perhaps TRBD1 as D (5 bases). Germline V lookup: CDR1 LGHNA, CDR2 YSLEER. V lost 4 bases and J 8 bases, leaving 23 bases between the germline ends. The CDR3 runs 17 residues. The CDR3: CASSPDPGKGWREKLFF. CDR3 nucleotide sequence: TGCGCCAGCAGCCCGGATCCTGGAAAGGGGTGGAGGGAAAAACTGTTTTTT.